The source of this T cell receptor beta chain is a study of T cell responses to AZD1222 COVID-19 vaccine. General study findings and limits: Spike was spanned by vaccine-associated CD4 TCRs, which were dominant at 160-218 and 743-854. Among those given AZD1222, only six or seven were seropositive at baseline. White British ancestry dominated among donors, who included more females, and clonal diversity was possibly underestimated.

Clones were read by immunoSEQ multiplex PCR, and TCRdb kept only the in-frame ones, dropping some. The sample holds roughly 160,000 clones; about 91% are singletons and the top ten take about 4.6%. Details on this clone: Its antigen is currently unknown.

Trimming removed 6 bases from V and 7 bases from J, with 31 bases in between. Per the germline V gene, CDR1 is MNHEY and CDR2 is SVGEGT. The CDR3 is 19 amino acids. The V gene is TRBV6-2 or TRBV6-3, the J gene TRBJ2-4, with D maybe TRBD2 (7 bases). This receptor was obtained from an adult in good health. Sequencing was performed on peripheral blood, taken on day 0 of MenACWY control vaccination. CDR3 DNA: TGTGCCAGCAGCAGCGGGACAAAGAATAGCCAAGGGAAAAGTAACATTCAGTACTTC. Protein sequence: CASSSGTKNSQGKSNIQYF.